Each of the 3 T cell receptor beta chains below was sequenced from the same sample in a study of blood T cell repertoires in COVID-19. Assay: immunoSEQ multiplex PCR; the TCRdb copy retains only in-frame clones and omits some. The sample has roughly 81,000 clones, about 88% seen once. Sequencing was done on a sample of peripheral blood. The receptors derive from a man aged 65 to 85 with active or convalescent COVID-19.

V gene TRBV13 combines with J gene TRBJ2-7; no clear D. V dropped 0 bases and J dropped 3 bases, with 3 bases sitting between them. The CDR3 runs to 12 residues. Per the germline V gene, CDR1 is PRHDT and CDR2 is FYEKMQ (reference sequence). The DNA of the CDR3 is TGTGCCAGCAGCTTAGGCAACTACGAGCAGTACTTC. This translates into CASSLGNYEQYF.

The V gene is TRBV7-9, the J gene TRBJ2-5, with unresolved D. The CDR3 is 12 residues long. V was shortened by 5 bases and J by 5 bases, with 9 bases between the two germline ends. Germline CDR1 and CDR2: SEHNR and FQNEAQ (reference sequence). The CDR3 DNA reads as TGTGCCAGCAGCCAAATAAGCGAGACCCAGTACTTC. It encodes CASSQISETQYF.

This clone occurred once. The V call is TRBV4-2, the J call TRBJ1-5; TRBD1 matches at 7 bases. The CDR3 totals 14 residues. Germline CDR1 LGHNA, CDR2 YNFKEQ. With 1 base clipped from V and 9 bases from J, the junction kept 6 bases outside the gene matches. The chain's CDR3 is CASSQGPGGWPQHF. The CDR3, as DNA: TGTGCCAGCAGCCAAGGGCCAGGGGGTTGGCCCCAGCATTTT.